This TCR beta chain is from a study of cytomegalovirus exposure and HLA in healthy donors. On the study more broadly: Early release data held tens of millions of unique TCRs from HLA-typed donors. Researchers found that around 80% of 398 genotyped donors fell within the Caucasian-associated ancestry cluster. Findings of the study overall: TCR beta sequences reportedly predicted the HLA-A and HLA-B alleles of most subjects accurately. There were 150 or so TCR beta chains listed as cytomegalovirus-associated.

With 60 Vbeta and 13 Jbeta primers, the PCR was carried out. TCRdb's copy holds only in-frame clones and misses some; the assay was immunoSEQ multiplex PCR. Of around 140,000 clones listed, 75% are singletons. This CDR3 has 18 residues. In germline, CDR1 is MGHRA, CDR2 YSYEKL. V trimming: 2 bases; J trimming: 5 bases; junction bases outside the gene matches: 16. Concerning this clone itself: What it recognizes is unknown.

This clonotype was sampled from a man younger than 45 in good health and CMV-seronegative. This chain connects TRBV4-1 to TRBJ2-5; the match to TRBD1 covers 8 bases. Sequencing input: PBMCs. The CDR3 is CASSQSPTGTGLGETQYF. Here the CDR3 DNA reads TGCGCCAGCAGCCAATCCCCCACAGGGACAGGTTTGGGGGAGACCCAGTACTTC.